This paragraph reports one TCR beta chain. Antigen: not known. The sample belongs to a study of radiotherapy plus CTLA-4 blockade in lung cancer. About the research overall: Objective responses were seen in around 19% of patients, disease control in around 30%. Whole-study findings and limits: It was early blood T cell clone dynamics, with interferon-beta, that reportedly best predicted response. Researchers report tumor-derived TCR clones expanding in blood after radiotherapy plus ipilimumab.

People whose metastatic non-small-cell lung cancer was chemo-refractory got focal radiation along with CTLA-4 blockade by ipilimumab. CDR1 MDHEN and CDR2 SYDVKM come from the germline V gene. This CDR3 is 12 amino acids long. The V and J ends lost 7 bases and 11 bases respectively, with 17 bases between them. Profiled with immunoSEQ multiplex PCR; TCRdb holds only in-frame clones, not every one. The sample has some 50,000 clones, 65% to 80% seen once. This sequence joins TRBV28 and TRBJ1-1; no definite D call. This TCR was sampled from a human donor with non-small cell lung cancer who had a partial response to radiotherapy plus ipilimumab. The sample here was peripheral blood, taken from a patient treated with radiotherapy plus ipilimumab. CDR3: CASKSPLGWAFF. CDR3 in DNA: TGTGCCAGCAAGTCACCCCTCGGGTGGGCTTTCTTT.